What follows is one T cell receptor (beta chain) and its context. Its antigen remains unknown. The table came from immunoSEQ multiplex PCR; TCRdb's copy has only in-frame clones and leaves some out. Altogether about 1.5 million clones are present, approximately 98% being singletons, with the ten largest covering roughly 0.4%. Memory CD4+ cells were the fraction left after CD45RA+ naive selection. These data come from a study of shared clonotypes between healthy human individuals. On the study more broadly: CD4 naive cells filled three plates per donor, CD4 memory three, CD8 naive two and CD8 memory one.

General observations from the study: Clonotypes that were shared across a handful of donors made up approximately 5.1% of naive CD4 clonotypes.

The CDR3 has 17 residues. V shed 0 bases and J 5 bases; nucleotides not matched to a gene: 10. Germline V gene data show CDR1 as LNHNV and CDR2 as YYDKDF (reference sequence). This chain uses TRBV15 with TRBJ2-1, with TRBD2 identical over 7 bases. The sample taken for sequencing was naive CD4+ T cells sorted from blood. This sample's subset: CD45RA+ positively selected. The TCR sequence derives from a man aged 30 to 45 in good health. The CDR3 is CATSRERGGRGDNEQFF. CDR3 coding DNA: TGTGCCACCAGCAGAGAGAGAGGCGGGAGAGGAGACAATGAGCAGTTCTTC. Full variable domain (missing parts from reference TRBV15 and TRBJ2-1): DAMVIQNPRYQVTQFGKPVTLSCSQTLNHNVMYWYQQKSSQAPKLLFHYYDKDFNNEADTPDNFQSRRPNTSFCFLDIRSPGLGDTAMYLCATSRERGGRGDNEQFFGPGTRLTVL.